Listed below are T cell receptor beta chains from one sample, sequenced in a study of blood T cell repertoires in COVID-19. Repertoires were generated with immunoSEQ multiplex PCR, while TCRdb's copy carries only in-frame clones and drops some. The sample lists around 50,000 clones; more than 75% were seen once. The sequenced sample consisted of peripheral blood. These TCRs come from a human donor in a cohort sampled during active COVID-19. Both conserved end residues are part of each CDR3. A D gene is named only where the DNA matches it firmly. Not all rows give a size; the values are once, few, many and, for expanded clones, a class.

j_call cdr3_length v_call d_call clone_size cdr3_nt cdr3_aa
TRBJ1-1 13 TRBV7-2 - - TGTGCCAGCAGCTTACGAGGGAACACTGAAGCTTTCTTT CASSLRGNTEAFF
TRBJ1-1 15 TRBV5-6 - - TGTGCCAGCAGCTTGGTCGGAGGGATGAACACTGAAGCTTTCTTT CASSLVGGMNTEAFF
TRBJ2-6 18 TRBV19 TRBD1 - TGTGCCAGTAGTATCGTGGGGACAGGGGTCTCTGGGGCCAACGTCCTGACTTTC CASSIVGTGVSGANVLTF
TRBJ2-1 16 TRBV5-1 TRBD2 - TGCGCCAGCAGCTTGGCTTCGGGAGGCCAGAACAATGAGCAGTTCTTC CASSLASGGQNNEQFF
TRBJ1-5 15 TRBV6-5 TRBD1 - TGTGCCAGCAGTACCCGGACAGGGGGCAGTCAGCCCCAGCATTTT CASSTRTGGSQPQHF
TRBJ1-1 14 TRBV29-1 - - TGCAGCGTGTGGACAGCCTCCACTCACACTGAAGCTTTCTTT CSVWTASTHTEAFF
TRBJ2-7 15 TRBV5-4 TRBD1 - TGTGCCAGCAGCTCAAGGGACAGGGCCTTCAACGAGCAGTACTTC CASSSRDRAFNEQYF
TRBJ2-7 13 TRBV3-1/TRBV3-2 - - TGTGCCAGCAGCCAATCTGGGAGGCACGAGCAGTACTTC CASSQSGRHEQYF
TRBJ2-7 13 TRBV12-5 - once TGTGCTAGTGGTTTGTTGGAGATACGCGAGCAGTACTTC CASGLLEIREQYF
TRBJ2-3 16 TRBV5-3 - - TGTGCCAGAAGCTTCCCCGACTGGAAGACGGGAGATACGCAGTATTTT CARSFPDWKTGDTQYF
TRBJ1-5 17 TRBV27 TRBD1 - TGTGCCAGCAGTTCGGGACAGGGGGCATATAGCAATCAGCCCCAGCATTTT CASSSGQGAYSNQPQHF
TRBJ1-2 14 TRBV2 TRBD1 - TGTGCCAGCGGAAGGACAGGGACCTTGGGTGGCTACACCTTC CASGRTGTLGGYTF
TRBJ2-3 13 TRBV5-6 - once TGTGCCAGCAGGAGGTACAGGGCAGATACGCAGTATTTT CASRRYRADTQYF
TRBJ1-2 13 TRBV12-5 - - TGTGCTAGTGGTTCGGACAGTAACTATGGCTACACCTTC CASGSDSNYGYTF
TRBJ2-7 17 TRBV18 - - TGTGCCAGCTCACCACCGTATGGGCAGGGGAGCCAGTACGAGCAGTACTTC CASSPPYGQGSQYEQYF
TRBJ2-7 15 TRBV6-5 TRBD1 - TGTGCCAGCGGCGCTGGGACAGGGTCTGGCTACGAGCAGTACTTC CASGAGTGSGYEQYF
TRBJ2-7 15 TRBV19 TRBD1 - TGTGCCAGTAGGACACAGGGGTCCCCCTCCTACGAGCAGTACTTC CASRTQGSPSYEQYF
TRBJ1-4 13 TRBV2 TRBD1 - TGTGCCAGCAGCGCGATTTCCGGGACAGGCTTATTTTTT CASSAISGTGLFF
TRBJ2-1 16 TRBV5-1 TRBD2 - TGCGCCAGCAGCGAGACTAGCGGGCTAGGGTACGGTGAGCAGTTCTTC CASSETSGLGYGEQFF
TRBJ1-5 13 TRBV19 - - TGTGCCAGTAAACCGGGGGGCAATCAGCCCCAGCATTTT CASKPGGNQPQHF
TRBJ2-7 13 TRBV5-4 - - TGTGCCAGCAGCTTGGGGGGGACATCCGAGCAGTACTTC CASSLGGTSEQYF
TRBJ1-2 15 TRBV15 TRBD1 - TGTGCCACCAGTAGGAGGGCGGCAGGGGGGTATGGCTACACCTTC CATSRRAAGGYGYTF
TRBJ2-1 16 TRBV7-2 - - TGTGCCAGCAGCTTCGCCCGACAGGCGTCCTACAATGAGCAGTTCTTC CASSFARQASYNEQFF
TRBJ2-5 16 TRBV27 TRBD1 once TGTGCCAGCAGTTCTCCCGGACAGGGTGGTAGGGAGACCCAGTACTTC CASSSPGQGGRETQYF
TRBJ2-5 13 TRBV5-1 TRBD1 - TGCGCCAGCAGCCCGGACAGGCAAGAGACCCAGTACTTC CASSPDRQETQYF
TRBJ2-7 16 TRBV4-1 TRBD2 - TGCGCCAGCAGCCGTGAACTAGCGGGGAGCTCCTACGAGCAGTACTTC CASSRELAGSSYEQYF
TRBJ1-2 13 TRBV3-1/TRBV3-2 - - TGTGCCAGCAGCCAGACAGAATCCTATGGCTACACCTTC CASSQTESYGYTF
TRBJ2-2 18 TRBV4-1 - - TGCGCCAGCAGCCAGCGGAACACCTGGACTGCGAACACCGGGGAGCTGTTTTTT CASSQRNTWTANTGELFF
TRBJ2-7 13 TRBV5-1 TRBD2 - TGCGCCAGCAGCCCAACGGGGGGCTACGAGCAGTACTTC CASSPTGGYEQYF
TRBJ1-4 15 TRBV6-6 TRBD1 - TGTGCCAGCAGTTACCGGGACAGGGGGGATGAAAAACTGTTTTTT CASSYRDRGDEKLFF
TRBJ1-6 16 TRBV5-8 - - TGTGCCAGCAAGAAGCTAAGGACACTTAATAATTCACCCCTCCACTTT CASKKLRTLNNSPLHF
TRBJ2-7 14 TRBV27 TRBD2 - TGTGCCAGCAGTGGACTAGCAGGAGTGTACGAGCAGTACTTC CASSGLAGVYEQYF
TRBJ2-4 15 TRBV7-2 - - TGTGCCAGCAGCTTAGGGGCCTTCCCGAAAAACATTCAGTACTTC CASSLGAFPKNIQYF
TRBJ2-1 14 TRBV13 - - TGTGCCAGCAGCTTTAGGCGACCGGGCAATGAGCAGTTCTTC CASSFRRPGNEQFF
TRBJ1-1 14 TRBV19 - few TGTGCCAGTAGTATAATCACAGGTGGGACAGAAGCTTTCTTT CASSIITGGTEAFF
TRBJ1-1 14 TRBV6-5 - - TGTGCCAGCAGTAGCGGGGGGCTGGGCACTGAAGCTTTCTTT CASSSGGLGTEAFF
TRBJ2-3 20 TRBV5-1 - - TGCGCCAGCAGCTTGGGTACAGGGTGGTCTGGGGTGTCCCCCACAGATACGCAGTATTTT CASSLGTGWSGVSPTDTQYF
TRBJ1-2 14 TRBV11-2 TRBD1 - TGTGCCAGCAGCGCCAGACAGGGGGCTTTTGGCTACACCTTC CASSARQGAFGYTF
TRBJ2-7 12 TRBV10-1 - - TGCGCCAGCGGGACTCTAAGCGACGAGCAGTACTTC CASGTLSDEQYF
TRBJ2-3 13 TRBV2 TRBD2 - TGTGCCAGCGACCGACTAGCCGGAGATACGCAGTATTTT CASDRLAGDTQYF
TRBJ1-6 15 TRBV19 TRBD1 medium-sized TGTGCCAGTAGTAGGACAGGGGATGAGAATTCACCCCTCCACTTT CASSRTGDENSPLHF
TRBJ1-4 15 TRBV5-4 - - TGTGCCAGCAGCTCCACCTCCGGGAGTAATGAAAAACTGTTTTTT CASSSTSGSNEKLFF
TRBJ2-7 14 TRBV3-1/TRBV3-2 TRBD2 few TGTGCCAGCAGCCAGGCTAGCGGGGGAAACGAGCAGTACTTC CASSQASGGNEQYF
TRBJ1-1 14 TRBV7-3 - - TGTGCCAGCAGCTTACTAGGGCGGGGCACTGAAGCTTTCTTT CASSLLGRGTEAFF
TRBJ2-7 11 TRBV5-4 - few TGTGCCAGCAGCCGAGACTACGAGCAGTACTTC CASSRDYEQYF
TRBJ1-2 16 TRBV9 TRBD1 - TGTGCCAGCAGCGAGATGACAGGGCAGAATCGACGCGGCTACACCTTC CASSEMTGQNRRGYTF
TRBJ1-2 13 TRBV6-1 - - TGTGCCAGCAGTGAATCGGGAATTATAGGCTACACCTTC CASSESGIIGYTF
TRBJ1-3 19 TRBV14 TRBD1 once TGTGCCAGCAGCCAAGTCACAGGGGCCTCTTATTTCTCTGGAAACACCATATATTTT CASSQVTGASYFSGNTIYF
TRBJ2-3 14 TRBV30 TRBD1 - TGTGCCTGGAGTAAGACAGGGAGCACAGATACGCAGTATTTT CAWSKTGSTDTQYF
TRBJ1-6 16 TRBV25-1 - - TGTGCCAGCAGTGATTTTGAGAGCTCCTATAATTCACCCCTCCACTTT CASSDFESSYNSPLHF
TRBJ2-7 17 TRBV4-2 TRBD2 - TGTGCCAGCAGCCAAGCCAGCACTAGCGGGATCTCCTACGAGCAGTACTTC CASSQASTSGISYEQYF
TRBJ2-7 18 TRBV6-1 TRBD1 - TGTGCCAGCAGTGAGGAGGTAGGGGGCGCGGGTCGGTCCTACGAGCAGTACTTC CASSEEVGGAGRSYEQYF
TRBJ1-5 13 TRBV27 - few TGTGCCAGCAGTTTATTGGGGGCACAGCCCCAGCATTTT CASSLLGAQPQHF
TRBJ1-2 16 TRBV7-2 TRBD1 - TGTGCCAGCAGCTTAGAACTCGACAGGGGGCTCAATGGCTACACCTTC CASSLELDRGLNGYTF